The rows below give T cell receptor beta chains drawn from one sample of a study of shared clonotypes between healthy human individuals. Repertoires were generated with immunoSEQ multiplex PCR, while TCRdb's copy carries only in-frame clones and drops some. Of over 1.4 million clones in the sample, over 95% were seen once. The sample consisted of naive CD4+ T cells sorted from blood. The origin of the receptors is a man aged 25 to 40 in good health. The CDR3 runs from the conserved cysteine through the conserved F or W. A D gene is named only where the DNA matches it firmly. Only part of the rows carry a size: once, few, many, or a class if the clone is expanded.

. | TRBD2 | TRBJ2-1 | TRBV9 | TGTGCCAGCAGCCGGACTAGCGGGCACAATGAGCAGTTCTTC | CASSRTSGHNEQFF
. | . | TRBJ2-1 | TRBV13 | TGTGCCAGCAGCTCGGGACTGGGTCCAAATGAGCAGTTCTTC | CASSSGLGPNEQFF
once | . | TRBJ1-5 | TRBV6-6 | TGTGCCAGCAGTTACGGCAATCAGCCCCAGCATTTT | CASSYGNQPQHF
. | . | TRBJ2-1 | TRBV5-1 | TGCGCCAGCAGCTCCGGGACGCCTTACAATGAGCAGTTCTTC | CASSSGTPYNEQFF
. | TRBD2 | TRBJ2-1 | TRBV7-9 | TGTGCCAGCAGCTTAGGGGAGCTAGCGGGCCTAGACAATGAGCAGTTCTTC | CASSLGELAGLDNEQFF
few | . | TRBJ2-3 | TRBV9 | TGTGCCAGCAGCGTAGACAGGGCAGATACGCAGTATTTT | CASSVDRADTQYF
once | TRBD1 | TRBJ2-3 | TRBV5-6 | TGTGCCAGCAGCTTGGTCCGGACAGGGGGTTTGGTGCAGTATTTT | CASSLVRTGGLVQYF
. | TRBD2 | TRBJ2-1 | TRBV7-8 | TGTGCCAGCAGCTTAAGGGGCGGGAGCACCTACAATGAGCAGTTCTTC | CASSLRGGSTYNEQFF
. | . | TRBJ2-5 | TRBV7-8 | TGTGCCAGCAGCTTAGTTCTGTTGAAATCCCAAGAGACCCAGTACTTC | CASSLVLLKSQETQYF
. | . | TRBJ2-2 | TRBV27 | TGTGCCAGCAGCCGATACTGGAACACCGGGGAGCTGTTTTTT | CASSRYWNTGELFF
. | . | TRBJ2-7 | TRBV4-1 | TGCGCCAGCAGCCAAATCTTAAACTTGGGGGGACCTACCTACGAGCAGTACTTC | CASSQILNLGGPTYEQYF
. | . | TRBJ1-5 | TRBV7-2 | TGTGCCAGCAGCTTGACCGGGACAAAGAGCAATCAGCCCCAGCATTTT | CASSLTGTKSNQPQHF
once | . | TRBJ1-4 | TRBV6-5 | TGTGCCAGCAGTTCGACGGCAACTAATGAAAAACTGTTTTTT | CASSSTATNEKLFF
. | . | TRBJ1-3 | TRBV28 | TGTGCCAGCGCTAAAGGAGAGACGCACTCTGGAAACACCATATATTTT | CASAKGETHSGNTIYF
once | . | TRBJ2-7 | TRBV9 | TGTGCCAGCAGCCCCCCCCCTAAGCTGCTAGCTCCGGTTCGTGAGCAGTACTTC | CASSPPPKLLAPVREQYF
. | . | TRBJ1-2 | TRBV28 | TGTGCCAGCAGCCGTCCACCGGGGCAGAACTATGGCTACACCTTC | CASSRPPGQNYGYTF
. | . | TRBJ2-5 | TRBV4-1 | TGCGCCAGCAGCCAAGCCCAGGGCGGTGAGACCCAGTACTTC | CASSQAQGGETQYF
once | TRBD2 | TRBJ2-7 | TRBV7-2 | TGTGCCAGCAGCTTAGCCGTACTAGCGGGAGTTGACTACGAGCAGTACTTC | CASSLAVLAGVDYEQYF
. | . | TRBJ1-3 | TRBV4-2 | TGTGCCAGCAGCCCCGTCACCTCTGGAAACACCATATATTTT | CASSPVTSGNTIYF
. | . | TRBJ2-5 | TRBV5-8 | TGTGCCAGCAGCTTGTCGACGCCCTGGGAGACCCAGTACTTC | CASSLSTPWETQYF
. | TRBD2 | TRBJ2-7 | TRBV19 | TGTGCCAGTAGTAGGACTAGCGGGGGGGTCTCCTACGAGCAGTACTTC | CASSRTSGGVSYEQYF
. | TRBD1 | TRBJ2-2 | TRBV5-1 | TGCGCCAGCAGCCCCCTGACAGGGGAGGTAGCCGGGGAGCTGTTTTTT | CASSPLTGEVAGELFF
. | TRBD2 | TRBJ2-7 | TRBV9 | TGTGCCAGCAGCGTAACGGCTAGCGGGAGTCTTCCCAACGAGCAGTACTTC | CASSVTASGSLPNEQYF
. | . | TRBJ2-7 | TRBV9 | TGTGCCAGCAGCGCCCTTGACTTTGGAGGGAGAGGGTACGAGCAGTACTTC | CASSALDFGGRGYEQYF
. | . | TRBJ2-1 | TRBV11-1 | TGTGCCAGCAGCTTAGCGAGGGCAATTCGCTCCTACAATGAGCAGTTCTTC | CASSLARAIRSYNEQFF
. | . | TRBJ1-1 | TRBV18 | TGTGCCAGCTCACCACTCAGGGGCGACACTGAAGCTTTCTTT | CASSPLRGDTEAFF
. | . | TRBJ1-1 | TRBV6-6 | TGTGCCAGCAGTTACATGGGGGCCTCGAACACTGAAGCTTTCTTT | CASSYMGASNTEAFF
. | TRBD2 | TRBJ2-7 | TRBV5-1 | TGCGCCAGCAGCTTGGAGACTAGCGGGACATACGAGCAGTACTTC | CASSLETSGTYEQYF
. | . | TRBJ2-7 | TRBV5-5 | TGTGCCAGCAGCCCGGGGCGCTACGAGCAGTACTTC | CASSPGRYEQYF
. | TRBD2 | TRBJ2-1 | TRBV5-5 | TGTGCCAGCAGATCTTCGCCTAGCGGGGGCAATGAGCAGTTCTTC | CASRSSPSGGNEQFF
. | . | TRBJ2-1 | TRBV15 | TGTGCCACCAGCAGGGACTTAGCGGCAAGCAATTACAATGAGCAGTTCTTC | CATSRDLAASNYNEQFF
. | TRBD2 | TRBJ2-7 | TRBV6-1 | TGTGCCAGCAGTGCCGGGACTAGTATTGCCGAGCAGTACTTC | CASSAGTSIAEQYF
few | . | TRBJ1-5 | TRBV6-1 | TGTGCCAGCAGTGAAGACAGTCGCTATTTTAATCAGCCCCAGCATTTT | CASSEDSRYFNQPQHF
. | . | TRBJ1-1 | TRBV20-1 | TGCAGTGCTAGAGCCCCCGCTGAAGCTTTCTTT | CSARAPAEAFF
. | TRBD2 | TRBJ2-3 | TRBV9 | TGTGCCAGCAGCCGTCACAGCGGGATCACAGATACGCAGTATTTT | CASSRHSGITDTQYF
. | . | TRBJ1-4 | TRBV19 | TGTGCCAGTTCTAAAGTGGACAGATCTAATGAAAAACTGTTTTTT | CASSKVDRSNEKLFF
. | TRBD2 | TRBJ2-5 | TRBV18 | TGTGCCAGCTTACTACTAGCGGGAGTGTCCGTAGAGACCCAGTACTTC | CASLLLAGVSVETQYF
. | TRBD1 | TRBJ1-1 | TRBV2 | TGTGCCAGCAGGTACGGACAGGTAAACACTGAAGCTTTCTTT | CASRYGQVNTEAFF
. | . | TRBJ1-1 | TRBV5-3 | TGTGCCAGAAGCTTGTCAGGGATTAACACTGAAGCTTTCTTT | CARSLSGINTEAFF
. | TRBD2 | TRBJ2-2 | TRBV5-4 | TGTGCCAGCAGCCCCCAGCGGGAAGGCGGGGAGCTGTTTTTT | CASSPQREGGELFF
. | . | TRBJ1-5 | TRBV6-1 | TGTGCCAGCAATGTGCGAGGCTATAGCAATCAGCCCCAGCATTTT | CASNVRGYSNQPQHF
. | TRBD1 | TRBJ1-2 | TRBV9 | TGTGCCAGCAGCCCAGCCCCCCGACAGGGGAGGGAGTATGGCTACACCTTC | CASSPAPRQGREYGYTF
. | . | TRBJ2-5 | TRBV11-2 | TGTGCCAGCAGCTCCCTTCGACGGACCAAGAGATCCCAGTACTTC | CASSSLRRTKRSQYF
. | . | TRBJ1-5 | TRBV15 | TGTGCCACCAGCAGTGGGGGGGGCAGCAATCAGCCCCAGCATTTT | CATSSGGGSNQPQHF
. | . | TRBJ2-1 | TRBV2 | TGTGCCAGCAGTGAAGCGCTGTGGGGGCCGTTCTTC | CASSEALWGPFF
. | . | TRBJ2-7 | TRBV10-1 | TGCGCCAGAGGGTATAGGCCGATCACCTACGAGCAGTACTTC | CARGYRPITYEQYF